The source of this TCR beta chain is a study of T cell repertoires in cytomegalovirus infection. TCRdb used MiXCR to reprocess the reads, holding one entry per CDR3 protein. The data show roughly 720,000 distinct CDR3 sequences, roughly a third seen once. The germline V gene encodes CDR1 SGHRS and CDR2 YFSETQ. Trimming left V 2 bases short and J 4 bases short, with 12 bases between. This CDR3 has 15 amino acids. This chain uses TRBV5-1 with TRBJ2-2, with D possibly TRBD2 on 5 matching bases. What was sequenced was PBMCs. The source is a human donor in good health (CMV status not recorded). Some clones in this sample may be carry-over from other donors' samples. CDR3 protein: CASSFYSDSTGELFF. The CDR3 DNA reads as TGCGCCAGCAGCTTCTATAGCGACTCCACCGGGGAGCTGTTTTTT.